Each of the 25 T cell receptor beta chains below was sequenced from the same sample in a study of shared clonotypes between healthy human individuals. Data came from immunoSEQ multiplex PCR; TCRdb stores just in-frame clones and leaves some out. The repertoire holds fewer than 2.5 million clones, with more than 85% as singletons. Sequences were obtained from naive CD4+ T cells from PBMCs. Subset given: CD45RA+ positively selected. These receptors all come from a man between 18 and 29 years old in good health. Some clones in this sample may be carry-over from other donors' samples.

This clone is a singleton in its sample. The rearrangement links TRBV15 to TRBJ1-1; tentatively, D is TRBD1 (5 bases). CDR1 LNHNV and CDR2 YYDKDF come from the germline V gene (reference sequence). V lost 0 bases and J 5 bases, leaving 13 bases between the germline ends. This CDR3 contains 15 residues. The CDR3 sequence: CATSRDRGEGTEAFF. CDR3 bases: TGTGCCACCAGCAGAGATCGAGGGGAAGGGACTGAAGCTTTCTTT. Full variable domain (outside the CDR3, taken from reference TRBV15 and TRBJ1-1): DAMVIQNPRYQVTQFGKPVTLSCSQTLNHNVMYWYQQKSSQAPKLLFHYYDKDFNNEADTPDNFQSRRPNTSFCFLDIRSPGLGDTAMYLCATSRDRGEGTEAFFGQGTRLTVV.

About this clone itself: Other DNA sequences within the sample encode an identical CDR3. The CDR3: CASSPGQPNTGELFF. DNA for the CDR3: TGTGCCAGCTCACCCGGACAGCCGAACACCGGGGAGCTGTTTTTT. The genes are TRBV18 and TRBJ2-2; D perhaps matches TRBD1 (6 bases). This CDR3 is 15 amino acids long. V lost 3 bases and J 0 bases, leaving 8 bases between the germline ends. From germline, CDR1 is KGHSH and CDR2 LQKENI.

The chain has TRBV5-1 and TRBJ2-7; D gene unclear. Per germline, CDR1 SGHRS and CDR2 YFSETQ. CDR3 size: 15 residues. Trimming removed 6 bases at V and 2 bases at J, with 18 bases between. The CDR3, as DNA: TGCGCCAGCATGATATCAGGCTCCCCCCCCTACGAGCAGTACTTC. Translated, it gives CASMISGSPPYEQYF.

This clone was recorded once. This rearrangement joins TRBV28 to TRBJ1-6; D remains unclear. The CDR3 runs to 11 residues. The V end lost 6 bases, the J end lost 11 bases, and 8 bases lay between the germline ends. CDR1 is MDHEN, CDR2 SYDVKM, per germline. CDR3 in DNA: TGTGCCAGCAGGTCTAGGCCACCCCTCCACTTT. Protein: CASRSRPPLHF.

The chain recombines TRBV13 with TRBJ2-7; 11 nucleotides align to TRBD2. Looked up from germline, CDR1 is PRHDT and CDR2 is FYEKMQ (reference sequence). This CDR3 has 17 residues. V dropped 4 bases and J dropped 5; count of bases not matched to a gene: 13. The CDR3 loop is CASSSGLADPNWNEQYF. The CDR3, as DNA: TGTGCCAGCAGCTCGGGACTAGCGGACCCCAACTGGAACGAGCAGTACTTC.

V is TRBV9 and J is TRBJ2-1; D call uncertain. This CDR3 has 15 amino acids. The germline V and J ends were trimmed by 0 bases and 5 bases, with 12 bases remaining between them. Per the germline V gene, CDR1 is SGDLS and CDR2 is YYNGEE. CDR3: CASSVGAASDNEQFF. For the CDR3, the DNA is TGTGCCAGCAGCGTAGGAGCTGCCTCAGACAATGAGCAGTTCTTC.

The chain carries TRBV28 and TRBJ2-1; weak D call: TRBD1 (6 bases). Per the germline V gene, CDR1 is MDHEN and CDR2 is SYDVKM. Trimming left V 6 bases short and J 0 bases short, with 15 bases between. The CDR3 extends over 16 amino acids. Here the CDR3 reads CASRGMGASSYNEQFF. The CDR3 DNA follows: TGTGCCAGCAGGGGGATGGGGGCCAGCTCCTACAATGAGCAGTTCTTC.

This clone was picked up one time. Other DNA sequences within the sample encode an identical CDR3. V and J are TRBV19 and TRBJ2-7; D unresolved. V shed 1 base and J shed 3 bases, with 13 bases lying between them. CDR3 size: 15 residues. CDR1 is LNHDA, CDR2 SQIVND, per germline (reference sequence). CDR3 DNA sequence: TGTGCCAGTAGTATAGGGTTGGCGGAGATCTACGAGCAGTACTTC. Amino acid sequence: CASSIGLAEIYEQYF. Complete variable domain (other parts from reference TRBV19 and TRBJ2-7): DGGITQSPKYLFRKEGQNVTLSCEQNLNHDAMYWYRQDPGQGLRLIYYSQIVNDFQKGDIAEGYSVSREKKESFPLTVTSAQKNPTAFYLCASSIGLAEIYEQYFGPGTRLTVT.

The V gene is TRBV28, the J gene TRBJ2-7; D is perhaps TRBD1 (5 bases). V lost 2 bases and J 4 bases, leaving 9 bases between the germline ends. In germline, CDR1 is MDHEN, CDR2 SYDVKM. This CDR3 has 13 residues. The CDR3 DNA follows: TGTGCCAGCAGTTTAAACAGGCTTTACGAGCAGTACTTC. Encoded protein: CASSLNRLYEQYF.

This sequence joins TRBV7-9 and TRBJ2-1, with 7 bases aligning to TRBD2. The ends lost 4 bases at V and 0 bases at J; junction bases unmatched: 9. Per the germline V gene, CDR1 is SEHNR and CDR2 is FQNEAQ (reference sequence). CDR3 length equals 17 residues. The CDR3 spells CASSWTLAVSSYNEQFF. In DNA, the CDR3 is TGTGCCAGCAGCTGGACGCTAGCGGTCAGCTCCTACAATGAGCAGTTCTTC.

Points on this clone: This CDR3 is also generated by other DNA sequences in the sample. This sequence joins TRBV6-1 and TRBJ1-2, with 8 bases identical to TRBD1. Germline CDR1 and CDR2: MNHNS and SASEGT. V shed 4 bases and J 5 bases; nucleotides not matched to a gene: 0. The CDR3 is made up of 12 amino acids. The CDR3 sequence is CASSGQGYGYTF. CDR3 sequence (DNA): TGTGCCAGCAGTGGACAGGGGTATGGCTACACCTTC.

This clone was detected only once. The CDR3 loop reads CASSLKDRGWETQYF. For the CDR3, the DNA is TGTGCCAGCAGCTTAAAGGACAGGGGATGGGAGACCCAGTACTTC. V and J are TRBV7-2 and TRBJ2-5, with 9 bases lining up with TRBD1. The CDR3 length is 15 residues. Germline V gene lookup returns CDR1 SGHTA and CDR2 FQGNSA. V lost 2 bases to trimming and J lost 5 bases; unmatched junction nucleotides: 6.

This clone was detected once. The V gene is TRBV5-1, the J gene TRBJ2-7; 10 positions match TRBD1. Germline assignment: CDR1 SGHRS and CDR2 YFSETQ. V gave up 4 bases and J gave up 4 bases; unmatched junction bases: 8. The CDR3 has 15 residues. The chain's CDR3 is CASSTGTGVGYEQYF. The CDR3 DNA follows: TGCGCCAGCAGCACCGGGACAGGGGTTGGATACGAGCAGTACTTC.

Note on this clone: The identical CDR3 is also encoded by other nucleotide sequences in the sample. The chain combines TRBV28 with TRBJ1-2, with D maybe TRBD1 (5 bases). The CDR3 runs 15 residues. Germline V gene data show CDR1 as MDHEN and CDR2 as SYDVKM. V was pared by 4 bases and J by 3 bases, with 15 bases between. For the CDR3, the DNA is TGTGCCAGCAGTTCCACGGGGGGGAGGTACTATGGCTACACCTTC. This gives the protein CASSSTGGRYYGYTF.

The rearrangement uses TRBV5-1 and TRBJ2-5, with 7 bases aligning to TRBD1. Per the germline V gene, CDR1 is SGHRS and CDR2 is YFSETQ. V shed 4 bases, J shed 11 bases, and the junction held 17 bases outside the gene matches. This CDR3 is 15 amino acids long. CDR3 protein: CASSLPKGQRVAQYF. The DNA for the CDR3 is TGCGCCAGCAGCCTACCTAAGGGACAGAGAGTGGCGCAGTACTTC.

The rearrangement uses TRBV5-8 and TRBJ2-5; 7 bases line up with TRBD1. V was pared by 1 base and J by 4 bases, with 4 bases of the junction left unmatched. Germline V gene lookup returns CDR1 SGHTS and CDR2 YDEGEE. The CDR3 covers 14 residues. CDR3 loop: CASSLPGGLETQYF. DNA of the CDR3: TGTGCCAGCAGCTTGCCAGGGGGTCTAGAGACCCAGTACTTC.

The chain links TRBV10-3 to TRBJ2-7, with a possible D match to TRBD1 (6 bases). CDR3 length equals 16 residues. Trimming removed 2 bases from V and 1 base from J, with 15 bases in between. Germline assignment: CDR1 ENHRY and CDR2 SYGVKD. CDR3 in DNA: TGTGCCATCAGTGAGCTGGGGGCAGGACAATCCTACGAGCAGTACTTC. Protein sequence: CAISELGAGQSYEQYF.

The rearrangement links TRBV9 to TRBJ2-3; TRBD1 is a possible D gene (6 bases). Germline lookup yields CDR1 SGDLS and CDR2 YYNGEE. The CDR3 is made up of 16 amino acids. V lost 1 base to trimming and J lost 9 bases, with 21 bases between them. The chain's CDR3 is CASSVRSFGTRLTQYF. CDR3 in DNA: TGTGCCAGCAGCGTAAGATCCTTCGGGACAAGATTGACGCAGTATTTT.

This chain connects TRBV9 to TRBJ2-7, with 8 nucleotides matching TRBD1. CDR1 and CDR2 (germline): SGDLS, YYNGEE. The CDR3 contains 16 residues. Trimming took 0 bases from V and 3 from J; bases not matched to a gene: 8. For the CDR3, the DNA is TGTGCCAGCAGCGTAGCGGGGACAGGTGACTACTACGAGCAGTACTTC. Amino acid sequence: CASSVAGTGDYYEQYF.

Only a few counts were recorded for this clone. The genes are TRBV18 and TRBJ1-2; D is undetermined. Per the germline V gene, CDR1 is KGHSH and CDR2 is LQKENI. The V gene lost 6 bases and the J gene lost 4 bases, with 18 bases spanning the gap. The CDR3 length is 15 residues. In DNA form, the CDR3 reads TGTGCCAGCTCCCCCGACCTTATTGTAAGCTATGGCTACACCTTC. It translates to CASSPDLIVSYGYTF.

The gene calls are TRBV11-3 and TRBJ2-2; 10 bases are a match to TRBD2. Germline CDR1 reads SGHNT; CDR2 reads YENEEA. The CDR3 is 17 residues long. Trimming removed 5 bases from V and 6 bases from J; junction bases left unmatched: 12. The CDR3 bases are TGTGCCAGCAGCCCTGCTGGGCTAGCGGGAGTACCCGGGGAGCTGTTTTTT. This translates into CASSPAGLAGVPGELFF.

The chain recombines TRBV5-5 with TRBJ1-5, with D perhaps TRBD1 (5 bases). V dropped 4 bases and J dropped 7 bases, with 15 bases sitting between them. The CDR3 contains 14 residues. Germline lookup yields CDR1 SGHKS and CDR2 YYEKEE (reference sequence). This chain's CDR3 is CASSPRGGSQPQHF. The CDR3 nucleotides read TGTGCCAGCAGCCCGCGGGGGGGGAGCCAGCCCCAGCATTTT. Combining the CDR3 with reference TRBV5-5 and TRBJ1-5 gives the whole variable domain DAGVTQSPTHLIKTRGQQVTLRCSPISGHKSVSWYQQVLGQGPQFIFQYYEKEERGRGNFPDRFSARQFPNYSSELNVNALLLGDSALYLCASSPRGGSQPQHFGDGTRLSIL.

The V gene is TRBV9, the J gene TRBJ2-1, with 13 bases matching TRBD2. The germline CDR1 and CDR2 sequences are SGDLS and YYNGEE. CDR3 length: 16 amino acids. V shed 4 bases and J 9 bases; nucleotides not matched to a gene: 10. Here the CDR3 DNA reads TGTGCCAGCAGCCCAAAGTTACTAGCGGGAGGGTCTGAGCAGTTCTTC. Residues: CASSPKLLAGGSEQFF.

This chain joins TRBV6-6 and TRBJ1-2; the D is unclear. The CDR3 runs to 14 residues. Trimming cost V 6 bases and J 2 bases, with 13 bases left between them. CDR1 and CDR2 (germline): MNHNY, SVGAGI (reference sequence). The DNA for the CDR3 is TGTGCCAGCAGGCCCGGACTTGGGAACTATGGCTACACCTTC. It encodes CASRPGLGNYGYTF.

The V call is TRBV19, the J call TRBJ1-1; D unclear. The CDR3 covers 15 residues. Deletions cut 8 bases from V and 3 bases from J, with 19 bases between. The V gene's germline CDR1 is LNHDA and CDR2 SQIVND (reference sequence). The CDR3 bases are TGTGCCAGTCGGTTCTCTCGAACCCCCTACACTGAAGCTTTCTTT. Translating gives CASRFSRTPYTEAFF. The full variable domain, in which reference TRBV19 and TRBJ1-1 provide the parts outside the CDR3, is DGGITQSPKYLFRKEGQNVTLSCEQNLNHDAMYWYRQDPGQGLRLIYYSQIVNDFQKGDIAEGYSVSREKKESFPLTVTSAQKNPTAFYLCASRFSRTPYTEAFFGQGTRLTVV.